The 7 T cell receptor beta chains reported below all come from one sample, sequenced in a study of naive and memory T cell subsets (dated by TCRdb to the late 2010s). Summary of the overall study and its limitations: A few larger clonotypes were present in naive repertoires, especially CD8 naive repertoires, and these clonotypes were possibly memory cells re-expressing CD45RA.

Library method: UMI-ligation and nested PCR. Sequenced on an Illumina MiSeq. The beta constant-region primer consisted of an equimolar mixture of two oligonucleotides that together covered TRBC1 and TRBC2. Four rounds of PCR were used to amplify ligated cDNA, with nested alpha and beta constant-region primers being used together with the SP2 primer. TCRdb took the public reads, trimmed them with fastp at Q25, ran MiXCR for clone calling and kept in-frame beta chains. Here each entry gathers all rows of one CDR3 protein and keeps the most common genes and DNA. The sample table contains under 150,000 distinct CDR3 sequences; only one count was recorded for approximately 18% of them. The ten biggest clones cover 0.5% to 0.75% of the sample. These receptors' antigens are unknown. The sample was naive CD8+ T cells from blood. According to the study, the label for this sample's cell subset or site signals: naive T cells, CD45RA high CD27+. Every receptor here comes from a human donor in good health.

This clonotype came up a few times. At one of its ends the junction is not consistent with the germline gene, which may arise from a read error. The rearrangement links TRBV12-3 or TRBV12-4 to TRBJ2-3, with 9 bases identical to TRBD2. CDR3 length equals 16 residues. CDR3 bases: TGTGCCAGCAGTTTAGGTGCGGGAGGGCCCACAAATACGCAGTATTTT. Translating gives CASSLGAGGPTNTQYF.

CDR3 nucleotides: TGTGCCAGCTCCTTCTTCCGGGGCCAAAGCACAGATACGCAGTATTTT. Its protein product is CASSFFRGQSTDTQYF. This chain uses TRBV28 with TRBJ2-3; D may correspond to TRBD1 or TRBD2 (5 bases each). Germline V lookup: CDR1 MDHEN, CDR2 SYDVKM. Trimming took off 8 bases at V and 0 bases at J, with 18 bases between the two ends. The length of the CDR3 is 16 residues.

V gene TRBV5-4 combines with J gene TRBJ2-1; D may match TRBD1 or TRBD2 (5 bases each). V gave up 2 bases and J gave up 5 bases, with 11 bases separating them. Germline assignment: CDR1 SGHNT and CDR2 YYREEE (reference sequence). The CDR3 runs 14 residues. CDR3 DNA: TGTGCCAGCAGCTTTACCGGGACCGACAATGAGCAGTTCTTC. Its translation: CASSFTGTDNEQFF. Full variable domain (outside the CDR3, taken from reference TRBV5-4 and TRBJ2-1): ETGVTQSPTHLIKTRGQQVTLRCSSQSGHNTVSWYQQALGQGPQFIFQYYREEENGRGNFPPRFSGLQFPNYSSELNVNALELDDSALYLCASSFTGTDNEQFFGPGTRLTVL.

Here the CDR3 DNA reads TGTGCCAGCAGTTTGGGGACTGTAACCTACGAGCAGTACTTC. It specifies CASSLGTVTYEQYF. The chain couples TRBV12-3 or TRBV12-4 to TRBJ2-7, with D possibly matching TRBD2 (6 bases). The V gene lost 3 bases and the J gene lost 2 bases, with 11 bases spanning the gap. CDR3 length: 14 amino acids.

This chain uses TRBV12-3 or TRBV12-4 with TRBJ2-1; 12 bases agree with TRBD2. This CDR3 has 19 amino acids. Trimming at V came to 6 bases and at J to 0 bases, leaving 12 bases not matched to a gene. The CDR3 protein is CASSPGTSGFSSSYNEQFF. In DNA, the CDR3 is TGTGCCAGCAGCCCTGGGACTAGCGGGTTTTCAAGCTCCTACAATGAGCAGTTCTTC.

The genes are TRBV12-3 or TRBV12-4 and TRBJ2-7, with TRBD2 matching over 11 bases. The CDR3 runs 14 residues. With V trimmed by 5 bases and J by 5 bases, 5 bases remained unmatched. CDR3 residues: CASSRETSGDEQYF. CDR3 in DNA: TGTGCCAGCAGTCGGGAGACTAGCGGGGACGAGCAGTACTTC.

Only a few counts were recorded for this clonotype. V usage is TRBV19 and J usage is TRBJ2-1, with a weak D call TRBD2 (6 bases). The germline CDR1 and CDR2 sequences are LNHDA and SQIVND (reference sequence). CDR3 length equals 15 residues. The V end lost 1 base, the J end lost 6 bases, and 13 bases lay between the germline ends. CDR3 sequence: CASSIVRGMSNEQFF. DNA for the CDR3: TGTGCCAGTAGTATAGTTCGCGGGATGAGCAATGAGCAGTTCTTC.